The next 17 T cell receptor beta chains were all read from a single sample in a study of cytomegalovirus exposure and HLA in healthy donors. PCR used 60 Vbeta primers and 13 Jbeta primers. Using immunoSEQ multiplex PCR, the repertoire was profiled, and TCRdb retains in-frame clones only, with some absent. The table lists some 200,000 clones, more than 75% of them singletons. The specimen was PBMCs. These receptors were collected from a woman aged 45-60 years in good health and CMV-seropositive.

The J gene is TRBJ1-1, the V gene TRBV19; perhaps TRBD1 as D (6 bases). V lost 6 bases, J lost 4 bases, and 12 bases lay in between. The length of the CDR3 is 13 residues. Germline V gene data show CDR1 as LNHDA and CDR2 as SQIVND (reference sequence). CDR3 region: CASSRDMATEAFF. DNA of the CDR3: TGTGCCAGTAGCCGGGACATGGCCACTGAAGCTTTCTTT.

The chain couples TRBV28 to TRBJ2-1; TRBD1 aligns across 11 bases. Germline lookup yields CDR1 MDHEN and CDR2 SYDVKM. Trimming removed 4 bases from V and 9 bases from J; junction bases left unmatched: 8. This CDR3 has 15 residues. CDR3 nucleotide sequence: TGTGCCAGCAGTTCGCCCGGACAGGGGGCAGGTGAGCAGTTCTTC. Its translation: CASSSPGQGAGEQFF.

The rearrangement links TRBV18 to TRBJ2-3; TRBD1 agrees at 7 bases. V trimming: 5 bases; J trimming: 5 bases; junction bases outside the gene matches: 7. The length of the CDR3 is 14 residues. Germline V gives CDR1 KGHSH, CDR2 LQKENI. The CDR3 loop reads CASSSTGFGDTQYF. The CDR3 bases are TGTGCCAGCTCATCGACAGGGTTCGGAGATACGCAGTATTTT.

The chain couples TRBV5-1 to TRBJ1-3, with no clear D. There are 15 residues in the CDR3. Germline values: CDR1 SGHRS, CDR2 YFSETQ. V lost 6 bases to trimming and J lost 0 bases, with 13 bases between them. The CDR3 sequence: CASTSVPGSGNTIYF. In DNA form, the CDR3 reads TGCGCCAGCACCTCCGTCCCGGGCTCTGGAAACACCATATATTTT.

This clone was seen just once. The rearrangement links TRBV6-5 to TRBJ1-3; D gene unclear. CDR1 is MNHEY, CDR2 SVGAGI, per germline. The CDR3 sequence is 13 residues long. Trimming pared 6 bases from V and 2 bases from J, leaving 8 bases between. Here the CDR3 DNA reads TGTGCCAGCAGACTCGGGGCTGGAAACACCATATATTTT. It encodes CASRLGAGNTIYF.

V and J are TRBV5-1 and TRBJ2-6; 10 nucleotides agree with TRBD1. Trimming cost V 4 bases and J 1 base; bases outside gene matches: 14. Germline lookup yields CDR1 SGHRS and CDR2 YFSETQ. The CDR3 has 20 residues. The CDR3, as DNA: TGCGCCAGCAGCCTTGGGGACAGGGGATGGAGGGGATCTGGGGCCAACGTCCTGACTTTC. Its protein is CASSLGDRGWRGSGANVLTF.

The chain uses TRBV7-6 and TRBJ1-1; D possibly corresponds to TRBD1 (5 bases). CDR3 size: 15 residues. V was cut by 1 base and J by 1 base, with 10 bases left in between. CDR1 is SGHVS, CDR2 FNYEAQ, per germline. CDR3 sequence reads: CASSLVAGANTEAFF. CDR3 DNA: TGTGCCAGCAGCTTAGTAGCTGGGGCGAACACTGAAGCTTTCTTT.

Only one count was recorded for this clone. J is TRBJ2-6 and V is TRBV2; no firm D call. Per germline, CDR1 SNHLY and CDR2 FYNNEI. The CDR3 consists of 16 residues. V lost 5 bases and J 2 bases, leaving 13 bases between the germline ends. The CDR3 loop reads CASSLYPVPGANVLTF. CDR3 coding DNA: TGTGCCAGCAGTCTATACCCGGTCCCTGGGGCCAACGTCCTGACTTTC.

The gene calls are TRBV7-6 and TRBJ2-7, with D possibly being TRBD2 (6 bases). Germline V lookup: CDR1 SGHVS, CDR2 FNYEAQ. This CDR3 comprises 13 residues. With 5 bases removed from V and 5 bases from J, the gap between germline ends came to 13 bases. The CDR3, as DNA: TGTGCCAGCAGCAAGGGACTCCTCAACGAGCAGTACTTC. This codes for CASSKGLLNEQYF.

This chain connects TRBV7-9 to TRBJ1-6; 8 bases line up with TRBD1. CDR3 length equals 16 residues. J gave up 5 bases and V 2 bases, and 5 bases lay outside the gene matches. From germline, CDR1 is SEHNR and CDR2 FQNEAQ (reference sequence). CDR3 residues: CASSLWQGADNSPLHF. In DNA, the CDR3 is TGTGCCAGCAGCTTATGGCAGGGGGCCGATAATTCACCCCTCCACTTT.

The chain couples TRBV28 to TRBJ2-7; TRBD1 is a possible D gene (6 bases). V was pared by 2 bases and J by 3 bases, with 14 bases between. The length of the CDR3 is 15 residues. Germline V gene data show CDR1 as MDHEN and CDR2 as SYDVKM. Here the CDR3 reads CASSLAGALSYEQYF. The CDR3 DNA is TGTGCCAGCAGTTTAGCAGGGGCCCTTAGCTACGAGCAGTACTTC.

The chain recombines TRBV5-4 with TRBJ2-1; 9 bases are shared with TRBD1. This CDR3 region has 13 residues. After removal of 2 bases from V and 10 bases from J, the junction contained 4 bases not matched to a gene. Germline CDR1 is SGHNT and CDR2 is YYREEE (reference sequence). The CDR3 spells CASSLQGAWEQFF. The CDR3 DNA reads TGTGCCAGCAGCTTACAGGGGGCGTGGGAGCAGTTCTTC.

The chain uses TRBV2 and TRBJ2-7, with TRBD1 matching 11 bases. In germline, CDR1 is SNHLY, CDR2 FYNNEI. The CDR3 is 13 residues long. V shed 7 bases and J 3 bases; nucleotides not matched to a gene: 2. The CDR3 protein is CASKGQGGYEQYF. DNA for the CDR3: TGTGCCAGCAAGGGACAGGGGGGCTACGAGCAGTACTTC.

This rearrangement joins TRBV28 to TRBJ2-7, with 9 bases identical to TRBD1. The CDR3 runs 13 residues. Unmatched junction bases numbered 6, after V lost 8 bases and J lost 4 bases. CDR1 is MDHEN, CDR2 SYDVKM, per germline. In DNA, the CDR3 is TGTGCCAGCGGGGCGACAGGGGGTTACGAGCAGTACTTC. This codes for CASGATGGYEQYF.

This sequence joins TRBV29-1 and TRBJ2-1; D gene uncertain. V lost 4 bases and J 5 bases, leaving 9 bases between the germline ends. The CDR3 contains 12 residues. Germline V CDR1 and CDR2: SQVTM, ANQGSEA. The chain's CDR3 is CSVGPRNNEQFF. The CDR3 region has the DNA TGCAGCGTTGGGCCCAGGAACAATGAGCAGTTCTTC.

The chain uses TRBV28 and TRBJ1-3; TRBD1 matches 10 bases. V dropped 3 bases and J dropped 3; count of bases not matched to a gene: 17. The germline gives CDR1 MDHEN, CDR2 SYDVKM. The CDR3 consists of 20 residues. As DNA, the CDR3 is TGTGCCAGCAGTTTTTTTGGGGGGCCACGGGACAGGGGCCTTGGAAACACCATATATTTT. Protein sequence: CASSFFGGPRDRGLGNTIYF.

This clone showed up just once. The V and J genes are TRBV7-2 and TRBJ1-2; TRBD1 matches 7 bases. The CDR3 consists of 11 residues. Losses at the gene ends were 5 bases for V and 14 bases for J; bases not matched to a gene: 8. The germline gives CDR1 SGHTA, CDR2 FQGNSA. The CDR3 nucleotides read TGTGCCAGCAGCCGAATAGGGGGCTCAACCTTC. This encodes CASSRIGGSTF. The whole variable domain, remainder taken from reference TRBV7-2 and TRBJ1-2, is GAGVSQSPSNKVTEKGKDVELRCDPISGHTALYWYRQSLGQGLEFLIYFQGNSAPDKSGLPSDRFSAERTGGSVSTLTIQRTQQEDSAVYLCASSRIGGSTFGSGTRLTVV.